A single sample gave rise to the 17 T cell receptor beta chains below, sequenced in a study of T cells after yellow fever vaccination. TCRdb reprocessed the 5' RACE reads with MiXCR, giving one entry per CDR3 protein. The sample contains 400,000 or so distinct CDR3 sequences, under 7.5% of which appear only once. The starting material was PBMCs, obtained 5 days after the yellow fever booster vaccination. These receptors originate from a man aged 30 to 45 who received the YFV17D yellow fever vaccine.

The genes are TRBV5-1 and TRBJ2-7; a weak D match, TRBD2 (5 bases). Looked up from germline, CDR1 is SGHRS and CDR2 is YFSETQ. The ends were cut back, 0 bases at V and 3 bases at J, with 13 bases in the middle. The CDR3 has 15 amino acids. The CDR3 spells CASSLAWENRYEQYF. The CDR3 DNA reads as TGCGCCAGCAGCTTGGCCTGGGAGAATCGCTACGAGCAGTACTTC.

The rearrangement links TRBV7-2 to TRBJ1-5; D may be TRBD1 (6 bases). Germline V gives CDR1 SGHTA, CDR2 FQGNSA. Trimming shortened V by 5 bases and J by 0 bases, and 11 bases separated the two germline ends. The CDR3 runs to 15 residues. The CDR3 nucleotides are TGTGCCAGCAGCCCTTCGGGACATAGCAATCAGCCCCAGCATTTT. This codes for CASSPSGHSNQPQHF. Supplemented by reference TRBV7-2 and TRBJ1-5, the full variable domain reads GAGVSQSPSNKVTEKGKDVELRCDPISGHTALYWYRQSLGQGLEFLIYFQGNSAPDKSGLPSDRFSAERTGGSVSTLTIQRTQQEDSAVYLCASSPSGHSNQPQHFGDGTRLSIL.

In DNA, the CDR3 is TGCAGCGTTGAGACTAGCGGGAGTGGAGATACGCAGTATTTT. Its protein product is CSVETSGSGDTQYF. V gene TRBV29-1 combines with J gene TRBJ2-3; 12 nucleotides agree with TRBD2. The V segment lost 3 bases and the J segment 5 bases; nucleotides outside the gene matches: 3. The CDR3 covers 14 residues. Germline V gives CDR1 SQVTM, CDR2 ANQGSEA.

Ten or more counts support this clonotype. The rearrangement joins TRBV7-8 to TRBJ1-1; D not certain. Germline V gene sequence: CDR1 SGHVS, CDR2 FQNEAQ. The CDR3 has 14 residues. Trimming pared 1 base from V and 1 base from J, leaving 7 bases between. Here the CDR3 DNA reads TGTGCCAGCAGCTTAGGCCGACAGAACACTGAAGCTTTCTTT. It codes for CASSLGRQNTEAFF.

The chain uses TRBV10-2 and TRBJ2-3, with a tentative D call TRBD1 (5 bases). Between the trimmed V and J ends, which lost 8 bases and 6 bases, there was a span of 12 bases. The germline V gene encodes CDR1 WSHSY and CDR2 SAAADI. The CDR3 length is 12 residues. CDR3 sequence: CASLTQADTQYF. The CDR3 DNA is TGCGCCAGCCTTACACAGGCGGATACGCAGTATTTT.

This clonotype was seen only a few times. The chain recombines TRBV12-3 or TRBV12-4 with TRBJ2-3, with unresolved D. This CDR3 comprises 12 residues. Deletions cut 7 bases from V and 2 bases from J, with 7 bases between. CDR3 sequence (DNA): TGTGCCAGCAAGGGAATCACAGATACGCAGTATTTT. Translated, it gives CASKGITDTQYF.

This clonotype was observed at least ten times. The rearrangement links TRBV7-9 to TRBJ2-1; D is perhaps TRBD2 (6 bases). Trimming cost V 1 base and J 9 bases, with 10 bases left between them. Germline CDR1 reads SEHNR; CDR2 reads FQNEAQ (reference sequence). There are 13 residues in the CDR3. For the CDR3, the DNA is TGTGCCAGCAGCTTAGATTGGGGAGGTGAGCAGTTCTTC. Its translation is CASSLDWGGEQFF.

V and J are TRBV7-2 and TRBJ1-2; maybe TRBD1 (5 bases). The V end was cut by 6 bases, the J end by 0 bases, with 11 bases between. The CDR3 is 14 amino acids. Looked up from germline, CDR1 is SGHTA and CDR2 is FQGNSA. The CDR3 DNA follows: TGTGCCAGCAGTCAGGGTTCAACTAACTATGGCTACACCTTC. Residues: CASSQGSTNYGYTF.

This clonotype was detected many times. This chain uses TRBV14 with TRBJ2-1, with D maybe TRBD1 (5 bases). V lost 3 bases to trimming and J lost 0 bases, with 15 bases between them. From germline, CDR1 is SGHDN and CDR2 FVKESK. The CDR3 sequence is 17 residues long. CDR3 DNA: TGTGCCAGCAGCCATTTAAGGGGTGTGAGCTCCTACAATGAGCAGTTCTTC. Protein sequence: CASSHLRGVSSYNEQFF.

As for this clonotype: This could be a read error, since a much larger clone is one nucleotide away. This chain links TRBV12-3 or TRBV12-4 with TRBJ2-7, with D perhaps TRBD1 (6 bases). V was pared by 5 bases and J by 9 bases, with 17 bases between. The CDR3 extends over 13 amino acids. The CDR3 nucleotides are TGTGCCAGCAGTATGGGACAAGTCCGGGGGCAGTACTTC. Encoded protein: CASSMGQVRGQYF.

This clonotype was detected only a few times. The chain combines TRBV9 with TRBJ2-7, with a weak D call TRBD1 (6 bases). Trimming took off 1 base at V and 3 bases at J, with 11 bases between the two ends. Germline V gene sequence: CDR1 SGDLS, CDR2 YYNGEE. The CDR3 is made up of 14 amino acids. CDR3 DNA sequence: TGTGCCAGCAGCGTACAGGACAGCTACTACGAGCAGTACTTC. Protein: CASSVQDSYYEQYF.

This clonotype appeared many times. J is TRBJ2-7 and V is TRBV12-3 or TRBV12-4; D gene ambiguous. This CDR3 is built from 14 residues. V gave up 5 bases and J gave up 2 bases, with 13 bases separating them. The DNA of the CDR3 is TGTGCCAGCAGTCTCCGGACGGCCGCCTACGAGCAGTACTTC. This gives the protein CASSLRTAAYEQYF.

This clonotype was counted a few times. This chain joins TRBV23-1 and TRBJ2-6; D may be TRBD1 (7 bases). TRBV23-1 is designated an ORF whose function remains uncertain. The length of the CDR3 is 20 residues. The germline V and J ends were trimmed by 6 bases and 4 bases, with 28 bases remaining between them. CDR3 sequence reads: CASSRRGEDRPRSGANVLTF. CDR3 in DNA: TGCGCCAGCAGCCGAAGAGGGGAGGACAGGCCACGTTCCGGGGCCAACGTCCTGACTTTC.

The rearrangement uses TRBV20-1 and TRBJ1-2, with TRBD1 matching over 7 bases. The CDR3 is 15 amino acids. CDR1 DFQATT and CDR2 SNEGSKA come from the germline V gene (reference sequence). V gave up 2 bases and J gave up 3 bases; unmatched junction bases: 9. For the CDR3, the DNA is TGCAGTGCTAGACCCAGAACTACAGGGGACTATGGCTACACCTTC. The encoded protein is CSARPRTTGDYGYTF.

The chain carries TRBV29-1 and TRBJ2-1, with D uncertain. V was clipped by 0 bases and J by 2 bases, with 2 bases between them. Germline CDR1 SQVTM, CDR2 ANQGSEA. CDR3 length: 12 residues. The CDR3 bases are TGCAGCGTTGAAGAGGCCTACAATGAGCAGTTCTTC. As protein: CSVEEAYNEQFF.

In this sample, this clonotype turned up many times. The chain has TRBV7-9 and TRBJ2-1; D remains unclear. CDR1 and CDR2 from the germline V gene are SEHNR and FQNEAQ (reference sequence). The CDR3 consists of 12 residues. Trimming removed 2 bases from V and 2 bases from J, with 1 base in between. CDR3 DNA: TGTGCCAGCAGCTTAACCTACAATGAGCAGTTCTTC. Its translation is CASSLTYNEQFF. Variable domain in full (rest from reference TRBV7-9 and TRBJ2-1): DTGVSQNPRHKITKRGQNVTFRCDPISEHNRLYWYRQTLGQGPEFLTYFQNEAQLEKSRLLSDRFSAERPKGSFSTLEIQRTEQGDSAMYLCASSLTYNEQFFGPGTRLTVL.

There are many counts of this clonotype. The V gene is TRBV29-1, the J gene TRBJ2-1; D possibly corresponds to TRBD2 (5 bases). The CDR3 totals 12 residues. Trimming took 6 bases from V and 4 from J, leaving 10 bases between them. Germline CDR1 reads SQVTM; CDR2 reads ANQGSEA. CDR3 protein: CSVRGRYNEQFF. The CDR3 DNA sequence: TGCAGCGTCCGGGGTAGATACAATGAGCAGTTCTTC.